Given below is one TCR beta chain in context. No antigen is known for it. Germline V gives CDR1 DFQATT, CDR2 SNEGSKA (reference sequence). There are 13 residues in the CDR3. The V and J ends lost 2 bases and 7 bases respectively, with 12 bases between them. PCR was performed a second time for 7 to 11 cycles using a sample-barcoded 5' primer and a J-beta primer mix. Paired-end reads containing CDR3 totaled no fewer than 2.5 million for each sample. A single record per CDR3 protein comes from TCRdb applying MiXCR to the 5' RACE reads. The table shows 700,000 to 1,000,000 distinct CDR3 sequences, with around 42% occurring only once. These data come from a study of blood T cells in healthy people across ages. Whole-study results and caveats: Higher naive T cell percentage went strongly together with higher TCR beta diversity.

The receptor comes from a man in his sixties in good health. The specimen sequenced was blood. V gene TRBV20-1 combines with J gene TRBJ1-5; weak D call: TRBD1 (5 bases). CDR3 bases: TGCAGTGCTAGACCTGGGGGGGGGCAGCCCCAGCATTTT. It encodes CSARPGGGQPQHF.